The 11 T cell receptor beta chains presented below share a single source sample, sequenced in a study of T cells in Graves' hyperthyroidism and ophthalmopathy. Amplified TCR beta CDR3 regions came from RNA transcripts. A set of HTBI primers served as the primers for a first-round RT-PCR of the TCR CDR3. MiXCR, applied by TCRdb to the multiplex PCR reads, yields one record per CDR3 protein. This sample has 370,000 or so distinct CDR3 sequences, with 13% found just once. The source material was blood. Receptor source: a man in his thirties or forties with Graves' hyperthyroidism that later progressed to Graves' ophthalmopathy.

This clonotype has a count of ten or more. The CDR3 region is CSARGLTNYGYTF. The CDR3, as DNA: TGCAGTGCTAGAGGGCTTACTAACTATGGCTACACCTTC. The J gene is TRBJ1-2, the V gene TRBV20-1; D not certain. CDR3 length: 13 amino acids. CDR1 and CDR2 (germline): DFQATT, SNEGSKA (reference sequence). Trimming took 1 base from V and 0 from J, leaving 6 bases between them.

Details on this clonotype: The junction departs from the called germline gene at one end, perhaps through a read error. J is TRBJ2-2 and V is TRBV7-9; TRBD2 agrees at 12 bases. Germline lookup yields CDR1 SEHNR and CDR2 FQNEAQ (reference sequence). This CDR3 spans 16 amino acids. CDR3 in DNA: TGTGCCAGCAGCCCCGGACTAGCGGGGAGGTTCGGGGAGCTGCTTTTT. It translates to CASSPGLAGRFGELLF.

Many counts were recorded for this clonotype. The CDR3, as DNA: TGTGCCAGCAGCTTTGGGGGACAGGGGGTAGAAAAACTGTTTTTT. Translation gives CASSFGGQGVEKLFF. The rearrangement links TRBV28 to TRBJ1-4, with 11 bases identical to TRBD1. V gave up 6 bases and J gave up 8 bases; unmatched junction bases: 8. CDR1 is MDHEN and CDR2 is SYDVKM in the germline V gene. The CDR3 loop spans 15 amino acids.

The gene calls are TRBV9 and TRBJ1-2; D uncertain. CDR1 and CDR2 (germline): SGDLS, YYNGEE. V was trimmed by 0 bases and J by 6 bases, leaving 12 bases between them. The CDR3 contains 14 residues. The CDR3 region is CASSVEDSPNGYTF. For the CDR3, the DNA is TGTGCCAGCAGCGTAGAGGATTCCCCGAATGGCTACACCTTC.

This clonotype has a count of ten or more. The chain recombines TRBV20-1 with TRBJ2-7, with D perhaps matching TRBD2 (6 bases). The CDR3 sequence is 14 residues long. Trimming stripped 3 bases from V and 0 bases from J, with 12 bases between. The germline V gene has CDR1 DFQATT and CDR2 SNEGSKA (reference sequence). The CDR3 region has the DNA TGCAGTGCTAGTTGGGGGGTGAGCTCCTACGAGCAGTACTTC. This codes for CSASWGVSSYEQYF.

The CDR3 protein is CSAPAGGSGNTIYF. DNA for the CDR3: TGCAGTGCCCCTGCAGGGGGATCAGGAAACACCATATATTTT. The chain joins TRBV20-1 to TRBJ1-3; TRBD1 matches at 7 bases. The J segment lost 4 bases and the V segment lost 6 bases, leaving 9 bases of the junction unmatched. The length of the CDR3 is 14 residues. Germline CDR1 is DFQATT and CDR2 is SNEGSKA (reference sequence).

This sequence joins TRBV3-1 and TRBJ2-3; D is perhaps TRBD1 (6 bases). CDR3 length: 15 amino acids. The V end was cut by 2 bases, the J end by 5 bases, with 14 bases between. CDR1 is LGHDT and CDR2 is YNNKEL in the germline V gene (reference sequence). The CDR3: CASSQISGAVDTQYF. The CDR3 DNA sequence: TGTGCCAGCAGCCAAATCTCAGGGGCAGTAGATACGCAGTATTTT.

This clonotype was found a few times. The chain has TRBV6-1 and TRBJ1-1, with D possibly TRBD1 on 5 matching bases. Trimming cost V 11 bases and J 0 bases, with 13 bases left between them. The germline V gene encodes CDR1 MNHNS and CDR2 SASEGT. The CDR3 has 13 residues. The CDR3 reads CASQEGMNTEAFF. Written as DNA, the CDR3 is TGTGCCTCCCAGGAGGGGATGAACACTGAAGCTTTCTTT.

This clonotype was found many times. The rearrangement joins TRBV20-1 to TRBJ1-5; D is unresolved. Trimming took 5 bases from V and 3 from J, leaving 17 bases between them. The CDR3 runs to 15 residues. The germline V gene encodes CDR1 DFQATT and CDR2 SNEGSKA (reference sequence). CDR3 region: CSARFRAGINQPQHF. Here the CDR3 DNA reads TGCAGTGCTCGTTTTCGGGCGGGGATCAATCAGCCCCAGCATTTT.

In this sample, this clonotype turned up a few times. The chain recombines TRBV11-2 with TRBJ1-5, with no clear D. CDR3 length: 14 amino acids. Germline-derived CDR1 and CDR2 are SGHAT and FQNNGV. With 6 bases removed from V and 3 bases from J, the gap between germline ends came to 12 bases. CDR3 loop: CASSFGLNNQPQHF. Written as DNA, the CDR3 is TGTGCCAGCAGTTTCGGGCTAAACAATCAGCCCCAGCATTTT.

This clonotype was picked up many times. The chain employs TRBV11-3 and TRBJ2-7; 8 nucleotides match TRBD1. CDR1 and CDR2 (germline): SGHNT, YENEEA. There are 15 residues in the CDR3. After removal of 5 bases from V and 3 bases from J, the junction contained 9 bases not matched to a gene. In nucleotides, the CDR3 is TGTGCCAGCAGCCCCAGGGGGCGCCGGGTCTACGAGCAGTACTTC. Amino acids: CASSPRGRRVYEQYF.